One sample yielded the 22 T cell receptor beta chains listed below, sequenced in a study of blood T cell repertoires in COVID-19. Repertoires were generated with immunoSEQ multiplex PCR, while TCRdb's copy carries only in-frame clones and drops some. The sample includes some 140,000 clones, about 90% of them seen just once. Material for sequencing was peripheral blood. All receptors come from a man aged 50 to 59 with acute or convalescent COVID-19.

This sequence joins TRBV7-8 and TRBJ1-2; D may be TRBD1 (5 bases). Trimming removed 1 base at V and 7 bases at J, with 13 bases between. The CDR3 consists of 14 residues. Germline V gene sequence: CDR1 SGHVS, CDR2 FQNEAQ. CDR3 in DNA: TGTGCCAGCAGCTTAGAGCCCAGGACATCTGGCTACACCTTC. It encodes CASSLEPRTSGYTF. Drawing the rest from reference TRBV7-8 and TRBJ1-2, the complete variable domain is GAGVSQSPRYKVAKRGQDVALRCDPISGHVSLFWYQQALGQGPEFLTYFQNEAQLDKSGLPSDRFFAERPEGSVSTLKIQRTQQEDSAVYLCASSLEPRTSGYTFGSGTRLTVV.

The V gene is TRBV30, the J gene TRBJ2-5, with D tentatively TRBD2 (5 bases). This CDR3 spans 13 amino acids. The V gene's germline CDR1 is GTSNPN and CDR2 SVGIG (reference sequence). V shed 1 base and J shed 1 base, with 7 bases lying between them. The CDR3 sequence: CAWSGGSQETQYF. CDR3 DNA: TGTGCCTGGAGTGGAGGGTCCCAAGAGACCCAGTACTTC.

V usage is TRBV5-1 and J usage is TRBJ2-1, with 9 bases lining up with TRBD1. V lost 4 bases, J lost 6 bases, and 8 bases stayed unmatched. The germline CDR1 and CDR2 sequences are SGHRS and YFSETQ. The CDR3 loop spans 15 amino acids. This chain's CDR3 is CASSVRDRASNEQFF. The CDR3 nucleotides read TGCGCCAGCAGCGTCCGGGACAGGGCAAGCAATGAGCAGTTCTTC.

This sequence joins TRBV2 and TRBJ2-1, with a possible D match to TRBD2 (6 bases). Germline V CDR1 and CDR2: SNHLY, FYNNEI. V was pared by 5 bases and J by 5 bases, with 10 bases between. CDR3 length: 13 amino acids. For the CDR3, the DNA is TGTGCCAGCAGTCTAGCGCTCCACAATGAGCAGTTCTTC. This sequence encodes CASSLALHNEQFF.

In regard to this clone: Its ends do not fully match the called genes, so a read error is possible. This chain uses TRBV7-9 with TRBJ1-4, with TRBD1 as a possible D gene (6 bases). CDR3 length: 15 residues. The germline V gene encodes CDR1 SEHNR and CDR2 FQNEAQ (reference sequence). The CDR3 bases are TGTGCCAGCAGCCTAGCGGGACAAAATAATGAAAAACTGTTTTTT. Encoded protein: CASSLAGQNNEKLFF.

CDR3 sequence: CASSLGRHFYTDTQYF. The CDR3 region has the DNA TGCGCCAGCAGCTTGGGGCGGCATTTCTACACAGATACGCAGTATTTT. The V gene is TRBV5-1, the J gene TRBJ2-3; no reliable D call. The V gene lost 0 bases and the J gene lost 2 bases, with 13 bases spanning the gap. The CDR3 runs to 16 residues. Germline loops: CDR1 SGHRS, CDR2 YFSETQ. Together with reference TRBV5-1 and TRBJ2-3, the CDR3 gives the full variable domain: KAGVTQTPRYLIKTRGQQVTLSCSPISGHRSVSWYQQTPGQGLQFLFEYFSETQRNKGNFPGRFSGRQFSNSRSEMNVSTLELGDSALYLCASSLGRHFYTDTQYFGPGTRLTVL.

This rearrangement joins TRBV21-1 to TRBJ1-2; no DNA check was done on the table's D call, TRBD1. TRBV21-1 is designated a pseudogene. The CDR3 spans 13 residues. CDR3 nucleotide sequence: TGTGCCGGCCCAGGGGGTACGGACTATGGCTACACCTTC. This codes for CAGPGGTDYGYTF.

V usage is TRBV7-9 and J usage is TRBJ1-5; D is unclear. V lost 1 base to trimming and J lost 9 bases, with 10 bases between them. Germline-derived CDR1 and CDR2 are SEHNR and FQNEAQ (reference sequence). This CDR3 region has 13 residues. CDR3 region: CASSLGRTTPQHF. In DNA, the CDR3 is TGTGCCAGCAGCTTAGGTCGGACTACGCCCCAGCATTTT.

CDR3 coding DNA: TGTGCCAGTAGTCCGGGACTAGCGAGGGAGCAGTTCTTC. It specifies CASSPGLAREQFF. This chain connects TRBV19 to TRBJ2-1, with 10 bases matching TRBD2. The V gene's germline CDR1 is LNHDA and CDR2 SQIVND (reference sequence). The junction had 5 bases not matched to a gene; V was cut back by 5 bases and J by 10 bases. This CDR3 contains 13 residues.

The V gene is TRBV12-1, the J gene TRBJ1-6; no check of the table's D call, TRBD1, against the DNA was made. TRBV12-1 is termed a pseudogene. This CDR3 contains 17 residues. The CDR3 is CASSKHPGTGQNSPLHF. DNA of the CDR3: TGTGCCAGCAGCAAACACCCCGGGACAGGGCAAAATTCACCCCTCCACTTT.

The CDR3 sequence: CASSLETGGGEKLFF. The DNA for the CDR3 is TGTGCCAGCAGCTTGGAAACCGGAGGTGGTGAAAAACTGTTTTTT. The V gene is TRBV5-4, the J gene TRBJ1-4; no clear D gene. The CDR3 runs to 15 residues. Trimming removed 0 bases at V and 7 bases at J, with 13 bases between. Germline V gives CDR1 SGHNT, CDR2 YYREEE (reference sequence). The entire variable domain, with the rest obtained from reference TRBV5-4 and TRBJ1-4, is as follows: ETGVTQSPTHLIKTRGQQVTLRCSSQSGHNTVSWYQQALGQGPQFIFQYYREEENGRGNFPPRFSGLQFPNYSSELNVNALELDDSALYLCASSLETGGGEKLFFGSGTQLSVL.

This clone appeared once. The chain joins TRBV15 to TRBJ2-1; 7 bases line up with TRBD2. J was trimmed by 6 bases and V by 4 bases; bases with no gene match: 12. The V gene's germline CDR1 is LNHNV and CDR2 YYDKDF (reference sequence). This CDR3 comprises 16 residues. In DNA form, the CDR3 reads TGTGCCACCAGCACTTATCATACAGCGGGACGCAATGAGCAGTTCTTC. The encoded protein is CATSTYHTAGRNEQFF. Full variable domain (outside the CDR3, taken from reference TRBV15 and TRBJ2-1): DAMVIQNPRYQVTQFGKPVTLSCSQTLNHNVMYWYQQKSSQAPKLLFHYYDKDFNNEADTPDNFQSRRPNTSFCFLDIRSPGLGDTAMYLCATSTYHTAGRNEQFFGPGTRLTVL.

The chain uses TRBV9 and TRBJ2-1; D perhaps matches TRBD1 (5 bases). Germline V gene data show CDR1 as SGDLS and CDR2 as YYNGEE. This CDR3 has 15 residues. V was pared by 2 bases and J by 2 bases, with 11 bases between. This CDR3 reads CASSVTGLAYNEQFF. The CDR3 DNA reads as TGTGCCAGCAGCGTTACAGGTCTCGCCTACAATGAGCAGTTCTTC.

The V call is TRBV9, the J call TRBJ2-3; maybe TRBD2 (6 bases). The CDR3 is made up of 15 amino acids. Trimming pared 0 bases from V and 0 bases from J, leaving 8 bases between. Germline V gene data show CDR1 as SGDLS and CDR2 as YYNGEE. The CDR3 nucleotides read TGTGCCAGCAGCGTAGTGGGGACTAGCACAGATACGCAGTATTTT. Translated, it gives CASSVVGTSTDTQYF.

The CDR3 DNA is TGTGCCAGCAGCGCCCGGTACCTTTACGAGCAGTACTTC. Its protein is CASSARYLYEQYF. The rearrangement uses TRBV2 and TRBJ2-7; D call uncertain. Germline CDR1 is SNHLY and CDR2 is FYNNEI. Trimming left V 6 bases short and J 4 bases short, with 13 bases between. The CDR3 covers 13 residues.

The rearrangement joins TRBV2 to TRBJ2-1, with 7 bases matching TRBD1. Germline V gene lookup returns CDR1 SNHLY and CDR2 FYNNEI. J gave up 1 base and V 8 bases, and 8 bases lay outside the gene matches. This CDR3 contains 15 residues. Here the CDR3 DNA reads TGTGCCAGCCTCAGCCGGGACAGATCCTACAATGAGCAGTTCTTC. Translating gives CASLSRDRSYNEQFF.

This chain uses TRBV24-1 with TRBJ1-2, with D hard to call. The CDR3 totals 14 residues. The V gene's germline CDR1 is KGHDR and CDR2 SFDVKD. V dropped 3 bases and J dropped 2 bases, with 9 bases sitting between them. The CDR3 DNA follows: TGTGCCACCAGTGATCCCCCCGTAAACTATGGCTACACCTTC. Its translation is CATSDPPVNYGYTF.

The rearrangement uses TRBV11-3 and TRBJ2-3; 8 nucleotides align to TRBD2. This CDR3 region has 17 residues. After removal of 4 bases from V and 1 base from J, the junction contained 10 bases not matched to a gene. Looked up from germline, CDR1 is SGHNT and CDR2 is YENEEA. The CDR3 coding sequence is TGTGCCAGCAGCTCGGGGAGCGGGAGTCGGGGCACAGATACGCAGTATTTT. This sequence encodes CASSSGSGSRGTDTQYF. The complete variable domain, with remaining parts taken from reference TRBV11-3 and TRBJ2-3, reads EAGVVQSPRYKIIEKKQPVAFWCNPISGHNTLYWYLQNLGQGPELLIRYENEEAVDDSQLPKDRFSAERLKGVDSTLKIQPAELGDSAVYLCASSSGSGSRGTDTQYFGPGTRLTVL.

The chain uses TRBV4-3 and TRBJ1-4, with TRBD1 as a possible D gene (5 bases). This CDR3 contains 16 residues. V was cut by 0 bases and J by 10 bases, with 18 bases left in between. Germline CDR1 LGHNA, CDR2 YSLEER. CDR3 sequence: CASSQDHQGVSAKLFF. The CDR3 coding sequence is TGCGCCAGCAGCCAAGATCATCAGGGTGTGTCGGCAAAACTGTTTTTT.

V and J are TRBV11-2 and TRBJ1-4; D is ambiguous. V was shortened by 5 bases and J by 3 bases, with 25 bases between the two germline ends. The CDR3 is 19 amino acids. The V gene's germline CDR1 is SGHAT and CDR2 FQNNGV. CDR3 bases: TGTGCCAGCAGCCCGACGGGCAGATCCCGGGGAGGAGCTAATGAAAAACTGTTTTTT. This gives the protein CASSPTGRSRGGANEKLFF.

The CDR3 is CASSLPGMYNSPLHF. The DNA of the CDR3 is TGTGCCAGCAGTTTGCCGGGAATGTATAATTCACCCCTCCACTTT. This chain joins TRBV28 and TRBJ1-6; D uncertain. Germline CDR1 reads MDHEN; CDR2 reads SYDVKM. The length of the CDR3 is 15 residues. Between the trimmed V and J ends, which lost 3 bases and 4 bases, there was a span of 10 bases. The variable domain in full, completed from reference TRBV28 and TRBJ1-6, reads DVKVTQSSRYLVKRTGEKVFLECVQDMDHENMFWYRQDPGLGLRLIYFSYDVKMKEKGDIPEGYSVSREKKERFSLILESASTNQTSMYLCASSLPGMYNSPLHFGNGTRLTVT.

This sequence joins TRBV10-3 and TRBJ2-7, with 8 bases aligning to TRBD2. The germline V gene encodes CDR1 ENHRY and CDR2 SYGVKD. V was clipped by 8 bases and J by 5 bases; unmatched bases: 17. This CDR3 region has 16 residues. The CDR3 region is CAIAQRESSGLDEQYF. The CDR3 DNA follows: TGTGCCATCGCTCAGCGGGAGTCCTCCGGTCTGGACGAGCAGTACTTC.